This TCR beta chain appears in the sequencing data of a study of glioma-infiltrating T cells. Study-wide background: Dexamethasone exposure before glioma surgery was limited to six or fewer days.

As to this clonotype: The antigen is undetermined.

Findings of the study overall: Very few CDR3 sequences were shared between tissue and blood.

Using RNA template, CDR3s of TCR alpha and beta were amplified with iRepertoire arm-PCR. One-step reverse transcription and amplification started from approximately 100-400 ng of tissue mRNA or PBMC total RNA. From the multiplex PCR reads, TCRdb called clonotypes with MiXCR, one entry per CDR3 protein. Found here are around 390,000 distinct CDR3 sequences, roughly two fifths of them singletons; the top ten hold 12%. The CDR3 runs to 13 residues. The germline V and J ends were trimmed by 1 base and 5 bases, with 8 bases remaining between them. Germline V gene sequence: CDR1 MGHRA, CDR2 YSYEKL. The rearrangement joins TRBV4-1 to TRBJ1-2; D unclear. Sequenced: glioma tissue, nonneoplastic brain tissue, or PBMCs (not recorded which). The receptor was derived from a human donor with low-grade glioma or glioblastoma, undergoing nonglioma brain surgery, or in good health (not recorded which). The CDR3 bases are TGCGCCAGCAGCCAAGCCCCCGGTTATGGCTACACCTTC. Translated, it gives CASSQAPGYGYTF.